Below, 9 T cell receptor beta chains from the same sample are listed, as sequenced in a study of CD8 T cells in ankylosing spondylitis. Each CDR3 protein gets one entry after TCRdb re-called the 5' RACE reads with MiXCR. Seen here are about 360,000 distinct CDR3 sequences, 20% to 25% observed once, and the top ten hold about an eighth. Specimen: blood, either unsorted or a sorted T cell fraction (not recorded which). The receptor set was obtained from a male donor with ankylosing spondylitis or in good health (not recorded which).

The table lists this clonotype with a few counts. The rearrangement links TRBV7-6 to TRBJ2-3, with TRBD2 identical over 8 bases. Per the germline V gene, CDR1 is SGHVS and CDR2 is FNYEAQ. CDR3 length: 15 residues. The junction had 8 bases not matched to a gene; V was cut back by 6 bases and J by 3 bases. This CDR3 is CASRNGGALTDTQYF. The CDR3 DNA sequence: TGTGCCAGCAGAAACGGGGGGGCCTTAACAGATACGCAGTATTTT.

The chain employs TRBV12-3 or TRBV12-4 and TRBJ2-7, with 7 bases identical to TRBD2. The CDR3 length is 16 residues. Losses at the gene ends were 5 bases for V and 0 bases for J; bases not matched to a gene: 10. Here the CDR3 reads CASSPQIAGDSYEQYF. As DNA, the CDR3 is TGTGCCAGCAGTCCCCAAATCGCGGGGGACTCCTACGAGCAGTACTTC.

The gene calls are TRBV7-9 and TRBJ2-5; D possibly uses TRBD1 or TRBD2 (5 bases each). CDR1 is SEHNR and CDR2 is FQNEAQ in the germline V gene (reference sequence). V was clipped by 4 bases and J by 4 bases, with 16 bases between them. This CDR3 has 15 amino acids. Written as DNA, the CDR3 is TGTGCCAGCAGCTCCTGGGACGCGAACGTAGAGACCCAGTACTTC. It encodes CASSSWDANVETQYF.

This clonotype appeared a few times. The chain carries TRBV5-1 and TRBJ2-1; 9 bases fit TRBD2. This CDR3 comprises 17 residues. Germline V CDR1 and CDR2: SGHRS, YFSETQ. J was trimmed by 7 bases and V by 0 bases; bases with no gene match: 11. CDR3 in DNA: TGCGCCAGCAGCTTGGCCGGGCTAGCGGGGTTAGGGAATGAGCAGTTCTTC. Its protein product is CASSLAGLAGLGNEQFF.

The V and J genes are TRBV5-1 and TRBJ2-1; TRBD2 aligns across 12 bases. The CDR3 is 16 residues long. The V gene end was trimmed by 2 bases and the J gene end by 10 bases; junction bases not matched to a gene: 10. Germline loops: CDR1 SGHRS, CDR2 YFSETQ. Here the CDR3 DNA reads TGCGCCAGCAGCTTCAAAATACTAGCGGGGGGCGGGGAGCAGTTCTTC. Protein: CASSFKILAGGGEQFF.

In regard to this clonotype: A much larger clone lies a single base off, so this may be a read error. The gene calls are TRBV12-3 or TRBV12-4 and TRBJ1-1; D gene uncertain. The ends were cut back, 3 bases at V and 9 bases at J, with 14 bases in the middle. The CDR3 runs 13 residues. CDR3 DNA: TGTGCCAGCAGTTTCGGCGCACCAACTAAAGCTTTCTTT. The encoded protein is CASSFGAPTKAFF.

This clonotype showed up just a few times. V is TRBV9 and J is TRBJ2-2; 11 bases are shared with TRBD1. The V gene end was trimmed by 4 bases and the J gene end by 5 bases; junction bases not matched to a gene: 7. The CDR3 has 16 residues. The germline V gene encodes CDR1 SGDLS and CDR2 YYNGEE. CDR3 nucleotides: TGTGCCAGCAGCATCCACCGGGACAGGGGGACCGGGGAGCTGTTTTTT. Translating gives CASSIHRDRGTGELFF.

V and J are TRBV4-2 and TRBJ2-1; D assignment may be TRBD1 or TRBD2 (6 bases each). From germline, CDR1 is LGHNA and CDR2 YNFKEQ. CDR3 length: 15 amino acids. V was cut by 0 bases and J by 10 bases, with 16 bases left in between. CDR3 sequence: CASSQDLREGGEQFF. The CDR3 DNA reads TGTGCCAGCAGCCAAGATCTTCGGGAAGGGGGGGAGCAGTTCTTC.

J is TRBJ2-7 and V is TRBV9; 9 nucleotides agree with TRBD1. CDR1 SGDLS and CDR2 YYNGEE come from the germline V gene. The CDR3 runs 15 residues. With 0 bases clipped from V and 2 bases from J, the junction kept 3 bases outside the gene matches. In DNA form, the CDR3 reads TGTGCCAGCAGCGTAGGGGGACAGGGCACCTACGAGCAGTACTTC. Translated, it gives CASSVGGQGTYEQYF.